The rows below give T cell receptor beta chains drawn from one sample of a study of T cells after somatic rescue of genetic block. Some clones are missing from TCRdb's copy, which holds only in-frame ones; the method was immunoSEQ multiplex PCR. The sample lists 60,000 to 90,000 clones, roughly 88% occurring once. The source material was peripheral blood mononuclear cells (PBMCs). The receptors derive from a man aged 25 to 45. Both conserved end residues are part of each CDR3.

14 TRBJ1-2 TRBV6-5 CASSPQDRVYGYTF
13 TRBJ2-7 TRBV5-4 CASSLRGTYEQYF
16 TRBJ2-5 TRBV5-1 CASSLGLAGNGETQYF
19 TRBJ2-2 TRBV4-1 CASSQGTSGGALGTGELFF
15 TRBJ2-7 TRBV4-1 CASSHITTGTYEQYF
18 TRBJ2-2 TRBV7-6 CASSERTSGGEYTGELFF
17 TRBJ2-5 TRBV7-2 CASSLRASGVAVETQYF
11 TRBJ2-7 TRBV7-9 CASSSNYEQYF
14 TRBJ1-6 TRBV5-5 CASSLVGSNSPLHF
16 TRBJ1-5 TRBV19 CASSSRGGTGNQPQHF
15 TRBJ2-5 TRBV28 CASSFDWVRQETQYF
15 TRBJ2-1 TRBV18 CASSLSAGGPNEQFF
13 TRBJ2-1 TRBV10-3 CAITRDRDHEQFF
17 TRBJ1-2 TRBV2 CASSTPGQGDTNYGYTF
17 TRBJ2-2 TRBV11-2 CASSLLWQLTNTGELFF
14 TRBJ2-7 TRBV23-1 CASRKARGRYEQYF
13 TRBJ2-7 TRBV7-2 CASSSRPAYEQYF
11 TRBJ2-5 TRBV7-8 CASSLLETQYF
15 TRBJ2-3 TRBV19 CASSITWELGDTQYF
13 TRBJ2-7 TRBV11-3 CASSLGGALEQYF
14 TRBJ1-1 TRBV6-1 CASSELGQGPEAFF
15 TRBJ1-1 TRBV4-1 CASSQSRVVGTEAFF
15 TRBJ1-2 TRBV4-1 CASSPQRGDTYGYTF
14 TRBJ1-1 TRBV11-2 CASSLAGGRTEAFF
15 TRBJ2-3 TRBV2 CASSDLAGGSDTQYF
11 TRBJ2-7 TRBV20-1 CSATSLYEQYF
13 TRBJ2-7 TRBV11-2 CASTPAPHREQYF
15 TRBJ2-1 TRBV13 CASSTRTGGRNEQFF
13 TRBJ2-5 TRBV7-2 CASSLPEQETQYF
13 TRBJ2-2 TRBV6-5 CASSYSRGRELFF
14 TRBJ2-7 TRBV7-9 CASSPRGGSYEQYF